The following is a T cell receptor (beta chain) sequence with its context. The antigen is undetermined. A much larger clone differs by one base, so this may be a read error. Other DNA sequences in the same sample also yield this CDR3. Trimming cost V 6 bases and J 1 base, with 9 bases left between them. Germline values: CDR1 MNHNY, CDR2 SVGAGI (reference sequence). The CDR3 sequence is 13 residues long. These data come from a study of shared clonotypes between healthy human individuals. General study points: The four-donor shared clonotypes exceeded non-shared clonotypes in generation probability, with non-shared ones scoring lower.

Profiled with immunoSEQ multiplex PCR; TCRdb holds only in-frame clones, not every one. The sample carries about 680,000 clones, roughly 72% recorded once. The chain is built from TRBV6-6 and TRBJ1-1, with D maybe TRBD1 (6 bases). This receptor was identified in a woman in her thirties in good health. The sequenced sample was memory CD4+ T cells sorted from blood. Subset given: CD45RA-negative fraction. The CDR3 nucleotides are TGTGCCAGCAGCTCACAGGGGAACACTGAAGCTTTCTTT. It yields the protein CASSSQGNTEAFF.